Listed below are T cell receptor beta chains from one sample, sequenced in a study of patients and donors after allogeneic stem cell transplantation. One entry per CDR3 protein results from TCRdb running MiXCR on the RT-PCR reads. The sample holds fewer than 12,000 distinct CDR3 sequences, roughly 21% seen once. The specimen was blood, either unsorted or a sorted T cell fraction (not recorded which). These receptors came from a human donor who was either an allogeneic HSCT recipient or a stem cell or donor lymphocyte infusion donor (not recorded which). It is not recorded whose cells these are; they may come from a transplant donor. CDR3s include the opening cysteine and the closing phenylalanine or tryptophan. The D gene is left open where the match is weak. Some rows mark clone size as missing; the rest say once, few, many or name a class of expanded clone.

>TRBV20-1|TRBJ1-1|15|-|few
TGCAGTGCGAGAGCAGGGGACTCTCTCCTGGCTGAAGCTTTCTTT
CSARAGDSLLAEAFF
>TRBV6-5|TRBJ2-2|15|-|-
TGTGCCAGCAGTACTAAGAACAGGGCCACCGGGGAGCTGTTTTTT
CASSTKNRATGELFF
>TRBV5-1|TRBJ2-7|14|-|-
TGCGCCAGCAGCTTGGACGGTGGGACCTACGAGCAGTACTTC
CASSLDGGTYEQYF
>TRBV30|TRBJ2-1|14|TRBD2|-
TGTGCCTGGAGTGTGACTAGCGGCTACAATGAGCAGTTCTTC
CAWSVTSGYNEQFF
>TRBV19|TRBJ1-1|13|-|-
TGTGCCAGTAGTATACCGGGGACCACTGAAGCTTTCTTT
CASSIPGTTEAFF
>TRBV7-9|TRBJ2-7|14|TRBD1|-
TGTGCCAGCAGCAGGACAGGGGCCGCGAGGGAGCAGTACTTC
CASSRTGAAREQYF
>TRBV12-3/TRBV12-4|TRBJ1-1|13|TRBD1|few
TGTGCCAGCAGTCAGGGGGAGCACACTGAAGCTTTCTTT
CASSQGEHTEAFF
>TRBV3-1|TRBJ2-3|17|TRBD2|few
TGTGCCAGCAGCCAACATAGACTAGCGGGGGGGCCAGATACGCAGTATTTT
CASSQHRLAGGPDTQYF
>TRBV6-5|TRBJ1-6|13|-|few
TGTGCCAGCAGTTACTCGAAGTCTTCACCCCTCCACTTT
CASSYSKSSPLHF
>TRBV7-6|TRBJ2-1|15|TRBD1|few
TGTGCCAGCAGCTTAGGGACAGGACTGTACAATGAGCAGTTCTTC
CASSLGTGLYNEQFF
>TRBV7-3|TRBJ1-1|14|-|few
TGTGCCAGCAGCTTAACAGGGTTTTCCACTGAAGCTTTCTTT
CASSLTGFSTEAFF
>TRBV10-2|TRBJ1-1|14|-|few
TGCGCCAGCAGCATCATGGGGTTTGACACTGAAGCTTTCTTT
CASSIMGFDTEAFF
>TRBV2|TRBJ1-1|11|-|-
TGTGCCAGCAGTGAAGCAGGGGCAGCTTTCTTT
CASSEAGAAFF
>TRBV20-1|TRBJ1-5|13|-|many
TGCAGTGCCAGCCAGGGGCCTTGGGAGCCCCAGCATTTT
CSASQGPWEPQHF
>TRBV9|TRBJ1-1|12|-|-
TGTGCCAGCAGCGGGTCGAACACTGAAGCTTTCTTT
CASSGSNTEAFF
>TRBV6-6|TRBJ2-5|16|-|-
TGTGCCAGCAGTTACTCGGCCCGTGGGGGATGGGAGACCCAGTACTTC
CASSYSARGGWETQYF
>TRBV7-6|TRBJ2-5|15|-|-
TGTGCCAGCAGCTTAGTTTCTCGGGGGCGGGAGACCCAGTACTTC
CASSLVSRGRETQYF
>TRBV19|TRBJ1-1|15|-|few
TGTGCCAGTATCGAATTCTACGGGATTAACACTGAAGCTTTCTTT
CASIEFYGINTEAFF
>TRBV12-3/TRBV12-4|TRBJ2-5|11|-|-
TGTGCCAGCGCGTCCCAAGAGACCCAGTACTTC
CASASQETQYF
>TRBV11-2|TRBJ1-5|16|TRBD1|many
TGTGCCAGCAGCTTAGGGGCAGGGGGAAACAATCAGCCCCAGCATTTT
CASSLGAGGNNQPQHF
>TRBV7-2|TRBJ2-2|13|-|-
TGTGCCAGCAGCCCCTACAGCGCCGGGGAGCTGTTTTTT
CASSPYSAGELFF
>TRBV18|TRBJ2-2|17|TRBD2|-
TGTGCCAGCTCACCTCCTCTCGGCGGGGGGAACACCGGGGAGCTGTTTTTT
CASSPPLGGGNTGELFF
>TRBV7-6|TRBJ1-1|13|-|many
TGTGCCAGCAGTCGGGACGGCAACACTGAAGCTTTCTTT
CASSRDGNTEAFF
>TRBV5-6|TRBJ1-6|14|TRBD1|many
TGTGCCAGCAGTTCCAGACAGGGTACCTCACCCCTCCACTTT
CASSSRQGTSPLHF
>TRBV6-5|TRBJ2-1|12|-|-
TGTGCCAGCAGGTTACGGGGGAATGAGCAGTTCTTC
CASRLRGNEQFF
>TRBV3-1|TRBJ2-7|15|TRBD2|-
TGTGCCAGCAGCCAGATAGCGGGGGGCCCCTACGAGCAGTACTTC
CASSQIAGGPYEQYF
>TRBV18|TRBJ2-1|15|-|-
TGTGCCAGCTCACCTCTAGCGAAGCTCGGCAATGAGCAGTTCTTC
CASSPLAKLGNEQFF
>TRBV15|TRBJ1-2|14|-|many
TGTGCCACCAGCAGAGTAGAACCCAATTATGGCTACACCTTC
CATSRVEPNYGYTF
>TRBV12-3/TRBV12-4|TRBJ1-1|14|-|-
TGTGCCAGCAGTGGCGACAGTAGACTCACTGAAGCTTTCTTT
CASSGDSRLTEAFF
>TRBV6-2/TRBV6-3|TRBJ2-7|14|-|few
TGTGCCAGCAGTTACTACACGAACTCCTACGAGCAGTACTTC
CASSYYTNSYEQYF
>TRBV7-3|TRBJ2-3|15|TRBD2|-
TGTGCCAGCAGCTCTAGCGGGGGACGCACAGATACGCAGTATTTT
CASSSSGGRTDTQYF
>TRBV2|TRBJ1-5|15|-|-
TGTGCCAGCAGTCCGTCCCTTAAGGGTCGTCAGCCCCAGCATTTT
CASSPSLKGRQPQHF
>TRBV29-1|TRBJ2-1|12|-|few
TGCAGCGCGGACCGAGCCTACAATGAGCAGTTCTTC
CSADRAYNEQFF
>TRBV5-4|TRBJ1-1|14|-|few
TGTGCCAGCAGGCAGACAGTCATGAACACTGAAGCTTTCTTT
CASRQTVMNTEAFF
>TRBV10-2|TRBJ2-3|11|-|-
TGCGCCAGCAGTGAGGCGGATACGCAGTATTTT
CASSEADTQYF
>TRBV18|TRBJ2-7|13|-|-
TGTGCCAGCTCACCAGGGGGTTCCTACGAGCAGTACTTC
CASSPGGSYEQYF
>TRBV2|TRBJ1-2|13|TRBD1|many
TGTGCCAGCAGTGAAAGGGGGCTGTATGGCTACACCTTC
CASSERGLYGYTF
>TRBV9|TRBJ2-7|15|-|-
TGTGCCAGCAGCGTAAGTGGAGGGGACGGGTACGAGCAGTACTTC
CASSVSGGDGYEQYF
>TRBV19|TRBJ1-1|13|-|few
TGTGCCAGTAGTACCACAGGGATGACTGAAGCTTTCTTT
CASSTTGMTEAFF
>TRBV6-6|TRBJ2-2|16|-|-
TGTGCCAGCAGTTACTCTAGCCCTCAAACCACCGGGGAGCTGTTTTTT
CASSYSSPQTTGELFF
>TRBV29-1|TRBJ1-2|11|-|many
TGCAGCGTTGACAGAGAAAATGGCTACACCTTC
CSVDRENGYTF
>TRBV30|TRBJ1-5|18|-|few
TGTGCCTGGAGTGTACGGGTCGGCCCGACGAATAGCAATCAGCCCCAGCATTTT
CAWSVRVGPTNSNQPQHF
>TRBV6-6|TRBJ1-4|13|TRBD1|few
TGTGCCAGCGAGGCAGGGGGAAATGAAAAACTGTTTTTT
CASEAGGNEKLFF
>TRBV6-6|TRBJ1-6|16|-|few
TGTGCCAGCAGAAGGCCAGGGACCCTTTCTCATTCACCCCTCCACTTT
CASRRPGTLSHSPLHF
>TRBV6-5|TRBJ1-6|17|-|few
TGTGCCAGCAGCCAGGCGCCCCCAGGGAGTAGTTACTCACCCCTCCACTTT
CASSQAPPGSSYSPLHF
>TRBV5-1|TRBJ1-1|14|-|-
TGCGCCAGCAGCCCGAGGCGAGGGGAGGCTGAAGCTTTCTTT
CASSPRRGEAEAFF
>TRBV5-1|TRBJ2-3|14|TRBD1|-
TGCGCCAGTAACAGGGGGACTAGCACAGATACGCAGTATTTT
CASNRGTSTDTQYF
>TRBV7-8|TRBJ2-1|15|-|many
TGTGCCAGCAGCTTAGCGGGGGGCATCTACAATGAGCAGTTCTTC
CASSLAGGIYNEQFF
>TRBV12-3/TRBV12-4|TRBJ1-1|13|-|many
TGTGCCAGCACCTTAGGGACGAACACTGAAGCTTTCTTT
CASTLGTNTEAFF
>TRBV2|TRBJ1-6|15|TRBD1|-
TGTGCCAGCAGCGGAGACACAGGGGGCTGGACACCCCTCCACTTT
CASSGDTGGWTPLHF
>TRBV30|TRBJ1-1|14|TRBD1|-
TGTGCCTGGAGTAGGAGGACAGGGGCCACTGAAGCTTTCTTT
CAWSRRTGATEAFF
>TRBV12-3/TRBV12-4|TRBJ1-3|17|-|-
TGTGCCAGCAGTCCCAGGGCAGGAGGGCTGGGTGGAAACACCATATATTTT
CASSPRAGGLGGNTIYF
>TRBV12-3/TRBV12-4|TRBJ1-2|14|-|-
TGTGCCAGCAGATCCGGGGCCCCTAACTATGGCTACACCTTC
CASRSGAPNYGYTF